Listed here are 18 T cell receptor beta chains from one sample, sequenced in a study of shared clonotypes between healthy human individuals. This table comes from immunoSEQ multiplex PCR, and its TCRdb copy is limited to in-frame clones, with some not included. The table records roughly 680,000 clones, roughly 72% of them present only once. Specimen: memory CD4+ T cells sorted from blood. Subset indicated: CD45RA-negative fraction. These TCRs come from a woman under 40 in good health.

CDR3 DNA: TGTGCCAGCAGCAAAGGACAGGGGGGCAATGAGCAGTTCTTC. Encoded protein: CASSKGQGGNEQFF. The chain recombines TRBV7-9 with TRBJ2-1; 10 bases fit TRBD1. The germline V gene has CDR1 SEHNR and CDR2 FQNEAQ (reference sequence). The CDR3 extends over 14 amino acids. Germline trimming cut 5 bases from V and 6 bases from J; bases unmatched to any gene: 4.

This rearrangement joins TRBV25-1 to TRBJ1-4; a weak D match, TRBD1 (6 bases). The CDR3 is made up of 14 amino acids. CDR1 and CDR2 (germline): MGHDK, SYGVNS. The V end was cut by 8 bases, the J end by 2 bases, with 12 bases between. CDR3 sequence (DNA): TGTGCCAGCGGATGGGGGGCGACTAATGAAAAACTGTTTTTT. Protein product: CASGWGATNEKLFF.

This sequence joins TRBV7-2 and TRBJ2-4; D is uncertain. CDR3 length: 16 amino acids. CDR1 is SGHTA, CDR2 FQGNSA, per germline. V was shortened by 2 bases and J by 0 bases, with 11 bases between the two germline ends. This CDR3 is CASSLMGRVAKNIQYF. CDR3 DNA sequence: TGTGCCAGCAGCTTAATGGGTAGGGTAGCCAAAAACATTCAGTACTTC. Based on the CDR3 plus reference TRBV7-2 and TRBJ2-4, the full variable domain is GAGVSQSPSNKVTEKGKDVELRCDPISGHTALYWYRQSLGQGLEFLIYFQGNSAPDKSGLPSDRFSAERTGGSVSTLTIQRTQQEDSAVYLCASSLMGRVAKNIQYFGAGTRLSVL.

The V gene is TRBV5-1, the J gene TRBJ2-2; D may be TRBD1 (7 bases). The CDR3 covers 15 residues. Germline V lookup: CDR1 SGHRS, CDR2 YFSETQ. The V gene lost 4 bases and the J gene lost 3 bases, with 13 bases spanning the gap. CDR3 region: CASSETGTYTGELFF. The DNA for the CDR3 is TGCGCCAGCAGCGAGACAGGGACTTACACCGGGGAGCTGTTTTTT. Combining the CDR3 with reference TRBV5-1 and TRBJ2-2 gives the whole variable domain KAGVTQTPRYLIKTRGQQVTLSCSPISGHRSVSWYQQTPGQGLQFLFEYFSETQRNKGNFPGRFSGRQFSNSRSEMNVSTLELGDSALYLCASSETGTYTGELFFGEGSRLTVL.

The rearrangement joins TRBV28 to TRBJ2-3; the match to TRBD2 covers 8 bases. Germline V gene sequence: CDR1 MDHEN, CDR2 SYDVKM. With V trimmed by 7 bases and J by 1 base, 4 bases remained unmatched. The CDR3 has 14 residues. CDR3 in DNA: TGTGCCAGCACACTAGCGGCGCGCACAGATACGCAGTATTTT. Translating gives CASTLAARTDTQYF. Full variable domain (remainder filled in from reference TRBV28 and TRBJ2-3): DVKVTQSSRYLVKRTGEKVFLECVQDMDHENMFWYRQDPGLGLRLIYFSYDVKMKEKGDIPEGYSVSREKKERFSLILESASTNQTSMYLCASTLAARTDTQYFGPGTRLTVL.

The count of this clone is one. This chain connects TRBV6-6 to TRBJ1-5; D may be TRBD1 (5 bases). V was pared by 1 base and J by 3 bases, with 10 bases between. The CDR3 covers 15 residues. CDR1 is MNHNY, CDR2 SVGAGI, per germline (reference sequence). DNA for the CDR3: TGTGCCAGCAGTTACTTAAGACAGACCAATCAGCCCCAGCATTTT. Protein product: CASSYLRQTNQPQHF.

The rearrangement links TRBV6-5 to TRBJ2-5, with 8 positions matching TRBD1. Germline lookup yields CDR1 MNHEY and CDR2 SVGAGI. V dropped 2 bases and J dropped 5; count of bases not matched to a gene: 4. The CDR3 has 14 amino acids. In nucleotides, the CDR3 is TGTGCCAGCAGTTACGACAGGGGTCGTGAGACCCAGTACTTC. The encoded protein is CASSYDRGRETQYF.

The chain combines TRBV5-4 with TRBJ1-3; 9 positions match TRBD1. After removal of 4 bases from V and 2 bases from J, the junction contained 13 bases not matched to a gene. Germline V gene data show CDR1 as SGHNT and CDR2 as YYREEE (reference sequence). CDR3 size: 18 residues. CDR3 sequence: CASSQYATGTGTGNTIYF. The CDR3 nucleotides are TGTGCCAGCAGCCAATATGCAACCGGGACAGGGACTGGAAACACCATATATTTT.

CDR3 in amino acids: CASSYSAVGNTEAFF. DNA of the CDR3: TGTGCCAGCAGCTACTCGGCGGTGGGAAACACTGAAGCTTTCTTT. The chain carries TRBV7-2 and TRBJ1-1; D remains unclear. This CDR3 is 15 amino acids long. V was clipped by 4 bases and J by 2 bases, with 14 bases between them. Germline V gene lookup returns CDR1 SGHTA and CDR2 FQGNSA.

V is TRBV6-6 and J is TRBJ1-4; possible D gene TRBD1, 6 bases. V was clipped by 5 bases and J by 1 base, with 11 bases between them. CDR3 length: 15 residues. CDR1 and CDR2 from the germline V gene are MNHNY and SVGAGI (reference sequence). The CDR3 region has the DNA TGTGCCAGCAGTACCGGGGGCGGAACTAATGAAAAACTGTTTTTT. As protein: CASSTGGGTNEKLFF.

This chain connects TRBV18 to TRBJ2-3; maybe TRBD2 (5 bases). Germline loops: CDR1 KGHSH, CDR2 LQKENI. Trimming removed 3 bases at V and 1 base at J, with 14 bases between. The CDR3 loop spans 16 amino acids. CDR3 amino acids: CASSPLNLRGTDTQYF. The CDR3 nucleotides read TGTGCCAGCTCACCCTTAAATCTGCGGGGCACAGATACGCAGTATTTT.

In this sample, this clone turned up once. The rearrangement links TRBV29-1 to TRBJ2-3, with 7 bases lining up with TRBD1. J was trimmed by 2 bases and V by 5 bases; bases with no gene match: 10. The germline V gene encodes CDR1 SQVTM and CDR2 ANQGSEA. The CDR3 has 15 residues. This CDR3 reads CSVHSGQAYTDTQYF. The CDR3 bases are TGCAGCGTTCACTCTGGACAGGCGTACACAGATACGCAGTATTTT.

The rearrangement links TRBV5-4 to TRBJ2-7; D remains unclear. The germline V gene encodes CDR1 SGHNT and CDR2 YYREEE (reference sequence). The V end lost 1 base, the J end lost 0 bases, and 5 bases lay between the germline ends. This CDR3 spans 13 amino acids. CDR3 DNA sequence: TGTGCCAGCAGCTTGTCCAACTCCTACGAGCAGTACTTC. Encoded protein: CASSLSNSYEQYF.

The CDR3 reads CASSQYPRLARGSYNEQFF. CDR3 nucleotide sequence: TGTGCCAGCAGCCAATACCCTAGACTAGCCCGGGGATCTTACAATGAGCAGTTCTTC. The chain combines TRBV5-5 with TRBJ2-1; TRBD2 agrees at 7 bases. This CDR3 is 19 amino acids long. V was clipped by 4 bases and J by 4 bases; unmatched bases: 20. Germline V lookup: CDR1 SGHKS, CDR2 YYEKEE (reference sequence). Full variable domain (outside the CDR3, taken from reference TRBV5-5 and TRBJ2-1): DAGVTQSPTHLIKTRGQQVTLRCSPISGHKSVSWYQQVLGQGPQFIFQYYEKEERGRGNFPDRFSARQFPNYSSELNVNALLLGDSALYLCASSQYPRLARGSYNEQFFGPGTRLTVL.

A few counts support this clone. The V gene is TRBV18, the J gene TRBJ1-5; D ambiguous. The germline V gene encodes CDR1 KGHSH and CDR2 LQKENI. The CDR3 loop spans 14 amino acids. The V end was cut by 2 bases, the J end by 7 bases, with 12 bases between. The CDR3 DNA follows: TGTGCCAGCTCACCAGCACAGTTTGACCAGCCCCAGCATTTT. Protein: CASSPAQFDQPQHF.

V usage is TRBV13 and J usage is TRBJ2-7, with 8 bases that match TRBD2. The CDR3 spans 16 residues. CDR1 and CDR2 (germline): PRHDT, FYEKMQ (reference sequence). The ends lost 5 bases at V and 4 bases at J; junction bases unmatched: 13. The CDR3 bases are TGTGCCAGCAGCCGAGGGACCGGGAGGGCCCTATACGAGCAGTACTTC. It specifies CASSRGTGRALYEQYF. Full variable domain (missing parts from reference TRBV13 and TRBJ2-7): AAGVIQSPRHLIKEKRETATLKCYPIPRHDTVYWYQQGPGQDPQFLISFYEKMQSDKGSIPDRFSAQQFSDYHSELNMSSLELGDSALYFCASSRGTGRALYEQYFGPGTRLTVT.

The CDR3 sequence: CASNGQGTDTQYF. CDR3 nucleotides: TGTGCCAGCAATGGACAGGGCACAGATACGCAGTATTTT. The chain employs TRBV2 and TRBJ2-3, with TRBD1 identical over 7 bases. The J segment lost 1 base and the V segment lost 7 bases, leaving 2 bases of the junction unmatched. The CDR3 loop spans 13 amino acids. The germline V gene encodes CDR1 SNHLY and CDR2 FYNNEI.

V usage is TRBV6-1 and J usage is TRBJ2-7; D might be TRBD2 (7 bases). Germline-derived CDR1 and CDR2 are MNHNS and SASEGT. The CDR3 contains 16 residues. The V end was cut by 2 bases, the J end by 0 bases, with 14 bases between. Here the CDR3 reads CASSEPGGQRSYEQYF. The CDR3 coding sequence is TGTGCCAGCAGTGAACCGGGGGGACAACGCTCCTACGAGCAGTACTTC.